Here is one TCR beta chain with its context. These data are taken from a study of blood T cell repertoires in COVID-19. Overall study context: COVID-19 samples from acute and convalescent phases originated in the United States, Italy and Spain. Nucleic acid was either cDNA or gDNA, and it came from T cells, B-cell-depleted T cells, or PBMCs.

In the original workflow: Reference gene primer amplification yielded estimated nucleated cell counts. Clones were read by immunoSEQ multiplex PCR, and TCRdb kept only the in-frame ones, dropping some. The D gene and trimming were derived from the DNA, and the V and J assignments and clone size from that table. The sample shows approximately 190,000 clones, about four fifths of them seen only once. The CDR3 extends over 15 amino acids. V was pared by 4 bases and J by 2 bases, with 3 bases of the junction left unmatched. CDR1 LGHDT and CDR2 YNNKEL come from the germline V gene (reference sequence). Sequencing was carried out using peripheral blood. The chain recombines TRBV3-1 (or the pseudogene TRBV3-2) with TRBJ2-1; TRBD2 aligns across 9 bases. The source of this sequence is a man in his sixties with acute or convalescent COVID-19. CDR3 in amino acids: CASSPLAGAYNEQFF. The DNA of the CDR3 is TGTGCCAGCAGCCCTTTAGCGGGAGCCTACAATGAGCAGTTCTTC.